Listed here are 30 T cell receptor beta chains from one sample, sequenced in a study of shared clonotypes between healthy human individuals. Measured with immunoSEQ multiplex PCR; TCRdb has only the in-frame clones, and not every one. The sample includes more than 2 million clones, 85% to 95% of them seen just once. Input material: naive CD4+ T cells sorted from blood. The subset: CD45RA+ positively selected. The receptors stem from a man between 18 and 35 years old in good health.

V gene TRBV11-2 combines with J gene TRBJ2-7; D uncertain. V lost 0 bases, J lost 4 bases, and 10 bases lay in between. The V gene's germline CDR1 is SGHAT and CDR2 FQNNGV. The CDR3 consists of 14 residues. CDR3 sequence: CASSLDSLGYEQYF. Written as DNA, the CDR3 is TGTGCCAGCAGCTTAGATTCCCTCGGGTACGAGCAGTACTTC.

This chain joins TRBV10-3 and TRBJ2-3, with TRBD2 matching over 7 bases. The V gene end was trimmed by 10 bases and the J gene end by 2 bases; junction bases not matched to a gene: 6. The CDR3 has 13 residues. CDR1 and CDR2 (germline): ENHRY, SYGVKD. This CDR3 reads CATRLAATDTQYF. The CDR3 nucleotides read TGTGCCACTAGACTAGCAGCCACAGATACGCAGTATTTT.

V and J are TRBV29-1 and TRBJ1-2; 8 bases are a match to TRBD1. V lost 3 bases to trimming and J lost 2 bases; unmatched junction nucleotides: 8. The CDR3 has 15 residues. The germline CDR1 and CDR2 sequences are SQVTM and ANQGSEA. The CDR3 DNA follows: TGCAGCGTTGATAAGGCAGGGGGCCCCAACTATGGCTACACCTTC. Translating gives CSVDKAGGPNYGYTF.

The rearrangement links TRBV10-2 to TRBJ1-3; 8 nucleotides line up with TRBD1. This CDR3 spans 15 amino acids. Germline assignment: CDR1 WSHSY and CDR2 SAAADI. V dropped 3 bases and J dropped 3; count of bases not matched to a gene: 4. The CDR3 DNA is TGCGCCAGCAGTGACGCAGGGGGCGGTGGAAACACCATATATTTT. Encoded protein: CASSDAGGGGNTIYF.

The CDR3 loop reads CASSLESNYGYTF. The CDR3 DNA is TGTGCCAGCAGCTTAGAGAGTAACTATGGCTACACCTTC. The chain recombines TRBV13 with TRBJ1-2; D is unresolved. V was cut by 1 base and J by 1 base, with 4 bases left in between. The V gene's germline CDR1 is PRHDT and CDR2 FYEKMQ (reference sequence). This CDR3 spans 13 amino acids.

The rearrangement uses TRBV10-3 and TRBJ1-5, with no clear D. V was cut by 2 bases and J by 3 bases, with 8 bases left in between. Germline assignment: CDR1 ENHRY and CDR2 SYGVKD. There are 14 residues in the CDR3. The chain's CDR3 is CAISEQRDNQPQHF. CDR3 in DNA: TGTGCCATCAGTGAGCAACGGGACAATCAGCCCCAGCATTTT.

The rearrangement joins TRBV27 to TRBJ2-7; TRBD2 agrees at 10 bases. J gave up 6 bases and V 6 bases, and 20 bases lay outside the gene matches. The V gene's germline CDR1 is MNHEY and CDR2 SMNVEV (reference sequence). The CDR3 has 18 residues. The CDR3 DNA reads TGTGCCAGCAGCCAACTCGGGCGGCTAGCGGGAGAAGGAGGCGAGCAGTACTTC. It specifies CASSQLGRLAGEGGEQYF.

This clone came up once. V and J are TRBV9 and TRBJ1-2; the match to TRBD1 covers 8 bases. Trimming took 4 bases from V and 6 from J; bases not matched to a gene: 8. The CDR3 has 14 amino acids. CDR1 SGDLS and CDR2 YYNGEE come from the germline V gene. The CDR3 nucleotides are TGTGCCAGCAGCCCTCGGACAGGGAGGAATGGCTACACCTTC. It encodes CASSPRTGRNGYTF.

The chain links TRBV6-1 to TRBJ2-7, with D perhaps TRBD1 (5 bases). V lost 3 bases and J 6 bases, leaving 15 bases between the germline ends. Looked up from germline, CDR1 is MNHNS and CDR2 is SASEGT. This CDR3 has 14 residues. Here the CDR3 DNA reads TGTGCCAGCAGTGACTATAGACAGTTGGCCGAGCAGTACTTC. It is translated as CASSDYRQLAEQYF.

Worth noting for this clone: The same CDR3 arises from other DNA sequences in this sample as well. The genes are TRBV19 and TRBJ1-2; 7 bases agree with TRBD1. Germline-derived CDR1 and CDR2 are LNHDA and SQIVND (reference sequence). The CDR3 covers 13 residues. V dropped 6 bases and J dropped 4; count of bases not matched to a gene: 5. This CDR3 is CASSAGTAYGYTF. DNA for the CDR3: TGTGCCAGTAGCGCCGGGACAGCCTATGGCTACACCTTC.

The chain recombines TRBV19 with TRBJ1-6; the D is unclear. V lost 6 bases, J lost 4 bases, and 10 bases lay in between. The length of the CDR3 is 14 residues. CDR1 is LNHDA, CDR2 SQIVND, per germline (reference sequence). CDR3 amino acids: CASSWTAYNSPLHF. CDR3 DNA sequence: TGTGCCAGTAGCTGGACGGCTTATAATTCACCCCTCCACTTT.

This clone came up once. The chain joins TRBV5-6 to TRBJ2-7, with a tentative D call TRBD2 (6 bases). The CDR3 is made up of 15 amino acids. The germline V gene encodes CDR1 SGHDT and CDR2 YYEEEE. The V and J ends lost 3 bases and 3 bases respectively, with 16 bases between them. CDR3 region: CASSSSGLLIYEQYF. The CDR3 DNA is TGTGCCAGCAGCTCATCGGGACTCTTAATCTACGAGCAGTACTTC.

This chain links TRBV27 with TRBJ1-6, with D possibly being TRBD1 (6 bases). This CDR3 contains 17 residues. Germline loops: CDR1 MNHEY, CDR2 SMNVEV (reference sequence). The V end was cut by 5 bases, the J end by 0 bases, with 14 bases between. The chain's CDR3 is CASSTRQESSYNSPLHF. CDR3 bases: TGTGCCAGCAGTACTCGACAGGAATCCTCCTATAATTCACCCCTCCACTTT.

J is TRBJ2-3 and V is TRBV9; unclear D gene. Between the trimmed V and J ends, which lost 2 bases and 6 bases, there was a span of 4 bases. CDR3 length: 11 amino acids. Per germline, CDR1 SGDLS and CDR2 YYNGEE. The CDR3 sequence is CASSVMDTQYF. The CDR3 nucleotides read TGTGCCAGCAGCGTTATGGATACGCAGTATTTT.

In this sample, this clone turned up a few times. This rearrangement joins TRBV27 to TRBJ1-6; a possible D gene is TRBD1 (6 bases). V lost 2 bases and J 3 bases, leaving 8 bases between the germline ends. Germline V lookup: CDR1 MNHEY, CDR2 SMNVEV (reference sequence). The CDR3 extends over 15 amino acids. CDR3 protein: CASSLGQNYNSPLHF. The CDR3 DNA sequence: TGTGCCAGCAGTTTAGGACAGAACTATAATTCACCCCTCCACTTT.

This chain connects TRBV6-1 to TRBJ1-1; D is perhaps TRBD1 (5 bases). Germline V CDR1 and CDR2: MNHNS, SASEGT. The CDR3 length is 15 residues. V dropped 3 bases and J dropped 0 bases, with 11 bases sitting between them. In nucleotides, the CDR3 is TGTGCCAGCAGTGATTGGGACCGGATGAACACTGAAGCTTTCTTT. Encoded protein: CASSDWDRMNTEAFF.

Regarding this clone: Other DNA sequences within the sample encode an identical CDR3. The chain combines TRBV19 with TRBJ2-7; D gene ambiguous. In germline, CDR1 is LNHDA, CDR2 SQIVND (reference sequence). Trimming shortened V by 1 base and J by 5 bases, and 6 bases separated the two germline ends. The CDR3 consists of 12 residues. The CDR3 reads CASSIVGDEQYF. The CDR3 nucleotides read TGTGCCAGTAGTATAGTCGGCGACGAGCAGTACTTC.

V gene TRBV10-1 combines with J gene TRBJ2-5; D is possibly TRBD2 (6 bases). This CDR3 region has 12 residues. The germline V gene encodes CDR1 WNHNN and CDR2 SYGVQD (reference sequence). V was pared by 5 bases and J by 11 bases, with 15 bases between. CDR3 bases: TGCGCCAGCAGTTCGGGAGTCTGGGAGCAGTACTTC. This sequence encodes CASSSGVWEQYF.

The CDR3: CASSARREGQETQYF. CDR3 coding DNA: TGTGCCAGTAGTGCTCGGAGGGAAGGACAAGAGACCCAGTACTTC. The V and J genes are TRBV19 and TRBJ2-5, with D tentatively TRBD2 (6 bases). The CDR3 sequence is 15 residues long. V dropped 5 bases and J dropped 2 bases, with 15 bases sitting between them. Per germline, CDR1 LNHDA and CDR2 SQIVND (reference sequence).

J is TRBJ1-6 and V is TRBV7-2, with 7 bases lining up with TRBD1. V gave up 5 bases and J gave up 6 bases; unmatched junction bases: 4. The CDR3 extends over 14 amino acids. Germline loops: CDR1 SGHTA, CDR2 FQGNSA. The CDR3: CASSIQGFNSPLHF. The CDR3 DNA reads TGTGCCAGCAGCATACAGGGGTTTAATTCACCCCTCCACTTT.

This rearrangement joins TRBV18 to TRBJ2-7; D remains ambiguous. Germline loops: CDR1 KGHSH, CDR2 LQKENI. V lost 2 bases and J lost 3, with 5 bases in between. The CDR3 contains 12 residues. The CDR3 is CASSPERYEQYF. In DNA form, the CDR3 reads TGTGCCAGCTCACCAGAGCGCTACGAGCAGTACTTC.

CDR3 sequence (DNA): TGTGCCAGCAGTCCCGGGATTAGCGGTTCCTACGAGCAGTACTTC. Translated, it gives CASSPGISGSYEQYF. The V gene is TRBV5-4, the J gene TRBJ2-7; D possibly corresponds to TRBD2 (6 bases). Germline V CDR1 and CDR2: SGHNT, YYREEE (reference sequence). Trimming removed 5 bases at V and 1 base at J, with 16 bases between. This CDR3 has 15 amino acids.

With respect to this clone: In the same sample, other DNA sequences code for this CDR3. The rearrangement joins TRBV6-5 to TRBJ2-2; D is undetermined. CDR3 length: 12 amino acids. The V gene lost 6 bases and the J gene lost 7 bases, with 9 bases spanning the gap. The germline V gene encodes CDR1 MNHEY and CDR2 SVGAGI. CDR3 protein: CASSRLGGELFF. The CDR3 DNA is TGTGCCAGCAGCCGACTGGGCGGGGAGCTGTTTTTT.

This sequence joins TRBV30 and TRBJ1-1, with 10 bases lining up with TRBD1. CDR3 length: 14 residues. The J segment lost 1 base and the V segment lost 4 bases, leaving 3 bases of the junction unmatched. Germline lookup yields CDR1 GTSNPN and CDR2 SVGIG (reference sequence). The CDR3 DNA reads as TGTGCCTGGAATCGGGACAGGGGGAACACTGAAGCTTTCTTT. Encoded protein: CAWNRDRGNTEAFF.

As to this clone: Other DNA sequences within the sample encode an identical CDR3. V gene TRBV5-5 combines with J gene TRBJ2-7; TRBD1 aligns across 8 bases. Germline CDR1 is SGHKS and CDR2 is YYEKEE (reference sequence). V dropped 2 bases and J dropped 3; count of bases not matched to a gene: 4. The CDR3 is made up of 14 amino acids. The CDR3 nucleotides are TGTGCCAGCAGCTTAGGAACAGGGGGCTACGAGCAGTACTTC. It codes for CASSLGTGGYEQYF.

As for this clone: This sample also contains other DNA sequences that code for the same CDR3. The chain joins TRBV5-1 to TRBJ1-2, with no clear D. Looked up from germline, CDR1 is SGHRS and CDR2 is YFSETQ. Trimming stripped 0 bases from V and 8 bases from J, with 11 bases between. There are 13 residues in the CDR3. CDR3 sequence: CASSLDGEGGYTF. The DNA for the CDR3 is TGCGCCAGCAGCTTGGATGGGGAGGGCGGCTACACCTTC.

In its sample, this clone was seen once. The gene calls are TRBV28 and TRBJ1-6, with 8 nucleotides matching TRBD1. V lost 3 bases to trimming and J lost 9 bases; unmatched junction nucleotides: 7. Germline assignment: CDR1 MDHEN and CDR2 SYDVKM. This CDR3 has 15 amino acids. The CDR3 DNA reads TGTGCCAGCAGTTTCGACAGGGGAAAGGGTTCACCCCTCCACTTT. Encoded protein: CASSFDRGKGSPLHF.

The rearrangement joins TRBV27 to TRBJ2-1; weak D call: TRBD1 (5 bases). V was shortened by 2 bases and J by 5 bases, with 13 bases between the two germline ends. CDR1 MNHEY and CDR2 SMNVEV come from the germline V gene (reference sequence). CDR3 length equals 15 residues. CDR3 protein: CASSLPGLGDNEQFF. CDR3 DNA: TGTGCCAGCAGTTTACCGGGCCTAGGGGACAATGAGCAGTTCTTC.

The J gene is TRBJ1-2, the V gene TRBV5-4, with a weak D call TRBD1 (6 bases). Germline loops: CDR1 SGHNT, CDR2 YYREEE (reference sequence). V lost 2 bases and J lost 8, with 19 bases in between. The CDR3 covers 15 residues. CDR3 region: CASSLTTGLFYGYTF. In DNA, the CDR3 is TGTGCCAGCAGCTTAACTACAGGGTTATTTTACGGCTACACCTTC.

The rearrangement links TRBV4-2 to TRBJ2-7; D gene ambiguous. V gave up 0 bases and J gave up 7 bases, with 16 bases separating them. Germline lookup yields CDR1 LGHNA and CDR2 YNFKEQ. This CDR3 comprises 15 residues. In nucleotides, the CDR3 is TGTGCCAGCAGCCAAGATCTCGGTAACGGCCGGGAGCAGTACTTC. Translating gives CASSQDLGNGREQYF.